Sequencing of this TCR beta chain was carried out in a study of cytomegalovirus exposure and HLA in healthy donors. Regarding the study as a whole: TCR beta chains numbering more than 150 were designated cytomegalovirus-associated. For most TCR sequences rarity was the rule, although some public TCRs occurred in many donors. Later analysis placed DRB1 highest and HLA-C lowest in TCR association rates, which differed by HLA locus.

PCR employed 60 Vbeta and 13 Jbeta primers. Authors' data handling: In a later analysis, around 11 million of 65 million to 80 million unique beta chains occurred in at least two donors. Profiling relied on immunoSEQ multiplex PCR, and the TCRdb table lists in-frame clones only, not all of them. V and J calls and clone size come straight from that table; D and trimming were deduced from the DNA. The sample includes some 110,000 clones, around 86% of them seen just once. The V gene lost 7 bases and the J gene lost 11 bases, with 15 bases spanning the gap. The length of the CDR3 is 12 residues. CDR1 is SGHTA and CDR2 is FQGNSA in the germline V gene. The count of this clone is one. Its antigen is undetermined.

The chain is built from TRBV7-2 and TRBJ2-1; the D is unclear. Sequencing was carried out using PBMCs. This TCR was recovered from a woman in her 30s in good health and CMV-seronegative. The CDR3 loop reads CASTDSRYQQFF. CDR3 nucleotides: TGTGCCAGCACCGATTCCAGGTACCAGCAGTTCTTC.